Each of the 3 T cell receptor beta chains below was sequenced from the same sample in a study of molecular identifiers for immune sequencing clone quantification (dated by TCRdb to 2016 to 2018). Library generation was performed with PCR. The listed sequencing device is Illumina HiSeq 4000. Through fastp at Q25 and MiXCR, TCRdb rebuilt clones from the public reads, retaining in-frame beta chains. Rows with a matching CDR3 protein are joined into one entry that keeps the most common DNA and genes. The sample table records about 500,000 distinct CDR3 sequences; 20% to 25% of these occur just once. About 0.8% of the sample lies in the top ten. Input material: naive CD8+ T cells from blood, with Jurkat cell RNA spiked in. Interpreted using the paper, the cell subset or site label stands for: FACS-sorted CD8+CD4-CCR7+CD45RA+ naive T cells. The receptors derive from a human donor in good health. Some libraries in this study had Jurkat cell RNA spiked in.

Comments on this clonotype: Here the CDR3 omits its conserved ending phenylalanine or tryptophan, so a read error is the likely source. The chain employs TRBV24-1 and TRBJ1-1; D call uncertain. The germline CDR1 and CDR2 sequences are KGHDR and SFDVKD. The CDR3 has 16 residues. CDR3 residues: CATSESDRPKITEAFL. In DNA, the CDR3 is TGCGCCACCAGTGAATCGGACCGACCGAAGATCACTGAAGCTTTCCTT.

This clonotype was detected ten times or more. The V call is TRBV24-1, the J call TRBJ1-1; D is unresolved. This CDR3 is 13 amino acids long. V was shortened by 7 bases and J by 1 base, with 9 bases between the two germline ends. Germline V gene lookup returns CDR1 KGHDR and CDR2 SFDVKD. CDR3 DNA sequence: TGTGCCACCAGCCTGAAAGAGAACACTGAAGCTTTCTTT. Its translation: CATSLKENTEAFF.

This clonotype was observed a handful of times. The V and J genes are TRBV7-9 and TRBJ2-1; D gene unclear. CDR1 and CDR2 from the germline V gene are SEHNR and FQNEAQ (reference sequence). The CDR3 covers 14 residues. V lost 5 bases and J 6 bases, leaving 14 bases between the germline ends. The CDR3 loop is CASSPYTEPNEQFF. DNA for the CDR3: TGTGCCAGCAGCCCATACACCGAACCCAATGAGCAGTTCTTC.